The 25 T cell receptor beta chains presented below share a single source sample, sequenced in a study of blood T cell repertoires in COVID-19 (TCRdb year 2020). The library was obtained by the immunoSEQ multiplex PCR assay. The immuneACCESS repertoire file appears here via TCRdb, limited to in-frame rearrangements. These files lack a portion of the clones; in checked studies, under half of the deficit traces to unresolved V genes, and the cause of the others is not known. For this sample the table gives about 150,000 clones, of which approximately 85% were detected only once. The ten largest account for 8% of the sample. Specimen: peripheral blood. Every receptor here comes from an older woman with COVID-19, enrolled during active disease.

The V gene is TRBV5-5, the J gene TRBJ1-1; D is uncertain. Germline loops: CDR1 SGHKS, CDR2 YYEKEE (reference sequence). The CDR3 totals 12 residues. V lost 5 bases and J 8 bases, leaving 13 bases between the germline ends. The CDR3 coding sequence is TGTGCCAGCAGACTGGTGGGAGGGGAAGCTTTCTTT. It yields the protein CASRLVGGEAFF.

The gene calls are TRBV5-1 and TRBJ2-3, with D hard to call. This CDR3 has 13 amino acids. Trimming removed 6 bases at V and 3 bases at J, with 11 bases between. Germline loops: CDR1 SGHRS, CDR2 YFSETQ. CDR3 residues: CASTDLRTDTQYF. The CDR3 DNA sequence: TGCGCCAGCACCGATCTGAGGACAGATACGCAGTATTTT.

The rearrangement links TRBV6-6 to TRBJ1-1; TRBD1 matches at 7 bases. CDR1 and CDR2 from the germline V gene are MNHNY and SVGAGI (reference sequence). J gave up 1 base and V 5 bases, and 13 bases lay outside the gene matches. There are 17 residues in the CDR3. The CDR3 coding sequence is TGTGCCAGCAGTCAGACAGGGCAGGGGAGAGGGAACACTGAAGCTTTCTTT. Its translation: CASSQTGQGRGNTEAFF.

The CDR3 sequence is CASSIVGQNSPLHF. The CDR3 DNA reads as TGTGCCAGTAGTATAGTCGGTCAAAATTCACCCCTCCACTTT. This chain links TRBV19 with TRBJ1-6; D remains ambiguous. Trimming shortened V by 1 base and J by 7 bases, and 8 bases separated the two germline ends. The CDR3 consists of 14 residues. From germline, CDR1 is LNHDA and CDR2 SQIVND (reference sequence).

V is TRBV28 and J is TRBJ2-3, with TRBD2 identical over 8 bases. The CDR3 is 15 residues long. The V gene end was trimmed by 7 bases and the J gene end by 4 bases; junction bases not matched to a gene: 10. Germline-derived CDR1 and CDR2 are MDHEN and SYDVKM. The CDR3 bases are TGTGCCAGCATTTCCTCGGGGGGGGATTCAGATACGCAGTATTTT. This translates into CASISSGGDSDTQYF. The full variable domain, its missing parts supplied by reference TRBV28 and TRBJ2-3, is DVKVTQSSRYLVKRTGEKVFLECVQDMDHENMFWYRQDPGLGLRLIYFSYDVKMKEKGDIPEGYSVSREKKERFSLILESASTNQTSMYLCASISSGGDSDTQYFGPGTRLTVL.

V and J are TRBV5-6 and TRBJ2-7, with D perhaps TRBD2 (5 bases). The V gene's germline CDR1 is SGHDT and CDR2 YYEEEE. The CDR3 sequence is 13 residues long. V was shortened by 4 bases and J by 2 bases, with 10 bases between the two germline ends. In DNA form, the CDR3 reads TGTGCCAGCAGCCCCGGAGGCACCTACGAGCAGTACTTC. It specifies CASSPGGTYEQYF.

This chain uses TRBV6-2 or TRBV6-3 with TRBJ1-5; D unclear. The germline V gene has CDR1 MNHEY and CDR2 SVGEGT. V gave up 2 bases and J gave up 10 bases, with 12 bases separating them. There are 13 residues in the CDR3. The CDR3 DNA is TGTGCCAGCAGTTACACATCGGGTAGTCCCCAGCATTTT. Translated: CASSYTSGSPQHF.

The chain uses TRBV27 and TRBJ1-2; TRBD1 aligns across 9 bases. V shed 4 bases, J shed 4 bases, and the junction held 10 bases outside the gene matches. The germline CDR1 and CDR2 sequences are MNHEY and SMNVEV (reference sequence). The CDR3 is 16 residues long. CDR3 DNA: TGTGCCAGCAGTTATTCGGTGGGACAGGGCCTCTATGGCTACACCTTC. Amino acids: CASSYSVGQGLYGYTF.

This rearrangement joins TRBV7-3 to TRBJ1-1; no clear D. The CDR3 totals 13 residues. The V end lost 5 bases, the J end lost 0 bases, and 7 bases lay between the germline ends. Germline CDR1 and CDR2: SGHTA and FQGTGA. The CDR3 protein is CASSRDLNTEAFF. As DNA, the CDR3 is TGTGCCAGCAGCCGGGATTTGAACACTGAAGCTTTCTTT.

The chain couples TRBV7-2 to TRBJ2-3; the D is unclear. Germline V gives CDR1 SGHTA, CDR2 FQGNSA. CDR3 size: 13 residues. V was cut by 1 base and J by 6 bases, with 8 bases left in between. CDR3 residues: CASSLEIPDTQYF. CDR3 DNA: TGTGCCAGCAGCTTAGAAATCCCGGATACGCAGTATTTT.

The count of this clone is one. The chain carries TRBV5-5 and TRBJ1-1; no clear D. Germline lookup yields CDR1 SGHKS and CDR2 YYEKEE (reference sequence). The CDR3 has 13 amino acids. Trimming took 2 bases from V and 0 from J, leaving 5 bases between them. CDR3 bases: TGTGCCAGCAGCTTTGGGCTGAACACTGAAGCTTTCTTT. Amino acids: CASSFGLNTEAFF.

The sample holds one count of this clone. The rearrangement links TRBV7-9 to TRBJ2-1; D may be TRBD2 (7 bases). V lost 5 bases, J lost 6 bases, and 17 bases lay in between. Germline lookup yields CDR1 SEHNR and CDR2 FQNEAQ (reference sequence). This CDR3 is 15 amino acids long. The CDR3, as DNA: TGTGCCAGCAGCCTGGGGGCGGGGGCTCCCAATGAGCAGTTCTTC. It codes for CASSLGAGAPNEQFF.

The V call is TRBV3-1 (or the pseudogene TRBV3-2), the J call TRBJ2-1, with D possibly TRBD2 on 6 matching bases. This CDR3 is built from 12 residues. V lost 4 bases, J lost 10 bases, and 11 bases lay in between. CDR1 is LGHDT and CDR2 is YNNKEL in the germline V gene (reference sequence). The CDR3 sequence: CASSLPRGEQFF. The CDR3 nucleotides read TGTGCCAGCAGCCTTCCGCGGGGAGAGCAGTTCTTC.

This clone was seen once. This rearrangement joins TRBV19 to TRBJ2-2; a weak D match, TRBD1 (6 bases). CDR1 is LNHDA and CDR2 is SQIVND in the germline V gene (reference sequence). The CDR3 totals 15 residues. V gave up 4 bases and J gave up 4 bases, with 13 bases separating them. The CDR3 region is CASSSYRASTGELFF. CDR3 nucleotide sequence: TGTGCCAGTAGTAGTTACAGGGCTAGCACCGGGGAGCTGTTTTTT.

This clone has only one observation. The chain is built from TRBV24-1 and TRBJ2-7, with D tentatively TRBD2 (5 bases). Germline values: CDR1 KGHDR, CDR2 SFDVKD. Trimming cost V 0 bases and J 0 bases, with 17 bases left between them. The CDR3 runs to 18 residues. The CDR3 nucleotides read TGTGCCACCAGTGATTTGGCCCTCTGGGGAGAGTCCTCCTACGAGCAGTACTTC. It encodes CATSDLALWGESSYEQYF.

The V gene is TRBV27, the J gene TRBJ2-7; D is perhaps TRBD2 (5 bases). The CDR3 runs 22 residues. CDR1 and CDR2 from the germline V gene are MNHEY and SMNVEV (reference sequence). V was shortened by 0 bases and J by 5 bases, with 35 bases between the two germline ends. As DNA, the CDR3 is TGTGCCAGCAGTTTATCGATATTGGAGGAAGGAGCTAGACTGACGCTCCTACACGAGCAGTACTTC. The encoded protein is CASSLSILEEGARLTLLHEQYF.

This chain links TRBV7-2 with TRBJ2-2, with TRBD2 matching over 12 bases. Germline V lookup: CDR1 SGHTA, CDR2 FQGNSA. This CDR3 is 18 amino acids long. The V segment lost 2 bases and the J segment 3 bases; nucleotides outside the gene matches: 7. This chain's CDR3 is CASSLRLAGGQDTGELFF. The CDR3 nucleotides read TGTGCCAGCAGCTTACGGCTAGCGGGGGGGCAGGACACCGGGGAGCTGTTTTTT.

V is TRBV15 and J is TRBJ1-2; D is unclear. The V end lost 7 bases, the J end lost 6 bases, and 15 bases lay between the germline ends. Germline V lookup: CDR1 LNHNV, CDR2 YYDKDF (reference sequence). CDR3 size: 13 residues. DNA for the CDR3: TGTGCCACCACCCCCCTTGGAGGAGATGGCTACACCTTC. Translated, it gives CATTPLGGDGYTF.

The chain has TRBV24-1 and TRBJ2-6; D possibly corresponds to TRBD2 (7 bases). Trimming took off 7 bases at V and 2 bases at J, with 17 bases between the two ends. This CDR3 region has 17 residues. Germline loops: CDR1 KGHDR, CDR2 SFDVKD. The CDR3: CATSRGGGLAGANVLTF. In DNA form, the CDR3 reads TGTGCCACCAGCAGAGGGGGGGGCCTTGCTGGGGCCAACGTCCTGACTTTC.

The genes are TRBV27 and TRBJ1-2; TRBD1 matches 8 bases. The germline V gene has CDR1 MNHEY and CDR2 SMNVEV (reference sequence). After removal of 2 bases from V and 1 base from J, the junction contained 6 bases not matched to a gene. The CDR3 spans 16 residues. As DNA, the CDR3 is TGTGCCAGCAGTTTAACAGGGGGGGGCTATAACTATGGCTACACCTTC. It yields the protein CASSLTGGGYNYGYTF.

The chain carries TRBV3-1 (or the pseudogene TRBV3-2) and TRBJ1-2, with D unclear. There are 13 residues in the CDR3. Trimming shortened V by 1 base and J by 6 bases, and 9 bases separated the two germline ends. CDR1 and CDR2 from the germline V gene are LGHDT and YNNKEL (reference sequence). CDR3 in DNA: TGTGCCAGCAGCCAAGCATCGGGGAATGGCTACACCTTC. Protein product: CASSQASGNGYTF.

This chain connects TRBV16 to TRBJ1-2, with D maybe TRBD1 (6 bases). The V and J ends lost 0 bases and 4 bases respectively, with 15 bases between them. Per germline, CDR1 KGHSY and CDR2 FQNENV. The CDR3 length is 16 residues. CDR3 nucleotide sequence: TGTGCCAGCAGCCAATCGAGGGCAGGGGCCAGCTATGGCTACACCTTC. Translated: CASSQSRAGASYGYTF.

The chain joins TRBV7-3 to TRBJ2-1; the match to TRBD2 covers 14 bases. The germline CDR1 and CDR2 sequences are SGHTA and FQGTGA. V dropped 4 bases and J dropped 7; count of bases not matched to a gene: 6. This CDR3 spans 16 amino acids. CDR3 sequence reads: CASSSPGLAGGNEQFF. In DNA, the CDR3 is TGTGCCAGCAGCTCACCTGGACTAGCGGGGGGAAATGAGCAGTTCTTC. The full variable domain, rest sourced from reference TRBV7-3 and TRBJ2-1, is GAGVSQTPSNKVTEKGKYVELRCDPISGHTALYWYRQSLGQGPEFLIYFQGTGAADDSGLPNDRFFAVRPEGSVSTLKIQRTERGDSAVYLCASSSPGLAGGNEQFFGPGTRLTVL.

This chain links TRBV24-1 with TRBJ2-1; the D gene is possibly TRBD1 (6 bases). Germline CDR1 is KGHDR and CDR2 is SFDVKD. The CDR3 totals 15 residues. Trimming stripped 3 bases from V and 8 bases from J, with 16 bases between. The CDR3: CATSDEDRRADEQFF. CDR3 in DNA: TGTGCCACCAGTGATGAGGACAGAAGGGCGGATGAGCAGTTCTTC.

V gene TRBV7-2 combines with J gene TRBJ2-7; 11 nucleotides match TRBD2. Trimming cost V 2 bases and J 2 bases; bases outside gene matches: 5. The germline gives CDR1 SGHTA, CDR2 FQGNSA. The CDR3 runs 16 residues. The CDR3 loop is CASSLTGLAATYEQYF. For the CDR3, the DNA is TGTGCCAGCAGCTTAACGGGACTAGCGGCTACCTACGAGCAGTACTTC.